The clone carrying this T cell receptor beta chain appeared many times. Its antigen is unknown. The data were taken from a study of T-cell memory formation after mild COVID-19. MiXCR was run by TCRdb on the 5' RACE reads, yielding one entry per CDR3 protein. This sample has around 340,000 distinct CDR3 sequences; 12% to 15% occur once, and the top ten carry approximately 22%. The CDR3 spans 16 residues. Trimming shortened V by 0 bases and J by 4 bases, and 15 bases separated the two germline ends. Germline V gene sequence: CDR1 LGHNA, CDR2 YSLEER. General study findings and limits: Second-wave clones with a day 37 peak had unconfirmed SARS-CoV-2 specificity.

Source material: PBMCs or a T cell subset sorted from them (not recorded which). The TCR was taken from a man younger than 35 who had mild COVID-19 (a few samples of this study predate the infection). Cell type and time point are not known. The chain joins TRBV4-3 to TRBJ1-2; D may be TRBD1 (6 bases). The CDR3 DNA reads TGCGCCAGCAGCCAAGATTACGGGGGCGGAGGCTATGGCTACACCTTC. It encodes CASSQDYGGGGYGYTF.